This TCR beta chain comes out of a study of blood T cells in healthy people across ages. Germline CDR1 SGHDT, CDR2 YYEEEE. Unmatched junction bases numbered 5, after V lost 1 base and J lost 3 bases. This CDR3 comprises 16 residues. The individuals who served as donors were healthy Caucasians living in Russia, aged roughly 6 to 90. This clonotype was counted once. Then a second PCR, running about 6 to 11 cycles, was carried out with a sample-barcoded 5' primer and a J-beta primer mix. TCRdb reprocessed the 5' RACE reads via MiXCR and lists one record per CDR3 protein. The sample lists about 580,000 distinct CDR3 sequences, around 48% occurring once.

This clonotype was sampled from a man older than 75 in good health. The chain recombines TRBV5-6 with TRBJ2-1; 9 bases are shared with TRBD2. Material: blood. The CDR3 DNA sequence: TGTGCCAGCAGCTTGACATTAGCGGGAGACTACAATGAGCAGTTCTTC. Amino acid sequence: CASSLTLAGDYNEQFF.